The 17 T cell receptor beta chains below all came from one sample that was sequenced in a study of blood T cell repertoires in COVID-19. Clones were sequenced by immunoSEQ multiplex PCR, and TCRdb holds only the in-frame ones, with some missing. The sample yields 200,000 to 250,000 clones, roughly 86% seen once. The sample taken for sequencing was peripheral blood. These receptors were obtained from a man aged 60 to 69 with acute or convalescent COVID-19.

The V and J genes are TRBV18 and TRBJ2-7; D unclear. Between the trimmed V and J ends, which lost 0 bases and 3 bases, there was a span of 6 bases. Germline assignment: CDR1 KGHSH and CDR2 LQKENI. This CDR3 contains 13 residues. The CDR3 DNA follows: TGTGCCAGCTCACCACCGGCAAACTACGAGCAGTACTTC. The encoded protein is CASSPPANYEQYF.

CDR3 in amino acids: CASRNRLRNTEAFF. CDR3 nucleotides: TGTGCCAGCAGGAACAGGCTAAGGAACACTGAAGCTTTCTTT. This chain links TRBV28 with TRBJ1-1, with D possibly matching TRBD1 (5 bases). The germline V and J ends were trimmed by 6 bases and 1 base, with 12 bases remaining between them. Germline CDR1 MDHEN, CDR2 SYDVKM. This CDR3 has 14 residues.

This clone was seen a handful of times. V is TRBV29-1 and J is TRBJ2-6; D is uncertain. This CDR3 contains 12 residues. V was shortened by 7 bases and J by 0 bases, with 4 bases between the two germline ends. Germline loops: CDR1 SQVTM, CDR2 ANQGSEA. The CDR3 sequence: CSAYSGANVLTF. The CDR3, as DNA: TGCAGCGCGTACTCTGGGGCCAACGTCCTGACTTTC.

V is TRBV7-6 and J is TRBJ2-2; TRBD2 matches 14 bases. Germline V gene lookup returns CDR1 SGHVS and CDR2 FNYEAQ. The CDR3 runs to 17 residues. The V gene end was trimmed by 6 bases and the J gene end by 5 bases; junction bases not matched to a gene: 8. CDR3 in DNA: TGTGCCAGCAGGCGGACTAGCGGGGGGATGGGTACCGGGGAGCTGTTTTTT. Translating it yields CASRRTSGGMGTGELFF.

The rearrangement links TRBV28 to TRBJ1-1; D is possibly TRBD1 (5 bases). In germline, CDR1 is MDHEN, CDR2 SYDVKM. The V end was cut by 4 bases, the J end by 0 bases, with 18 bases between. The CDR3 runs to 17 residues. CDR3 sequence (DNA): TGTGCCAGCAGTTCACCCTTCGACAGTACCATGAACACTGAAGCTTTCTTT. Encoded protein: CASSSPFDSTMNTEAFF. The full variable domain, with the rest looked up from reference TRBV28 and TRBJ1-1, is DVKVTQSSRYLVKRTGEKVFLECVQDMDHENMFWYRQDPGLGLRLIYFSYDVKMKEKGDIPEGYSVSREKKERFSLILESASTNQTSMYLCASSSPFDSTMNTEAFFGQGTRLTVV.

The sample holds a few counts of this clone. The chain has TRBV6-2 or TRBV6-3 and TRBJ1-6, with a tentative D call TRBD1 (5 bases). The V end was cut by 5 bases, the J end by 9 bases, with 14 bases between. Germline V gives CDR1 MNHEY, CDR2 SVGEGT. This CDR3 region has 14 residues. The CDR3 nucleotides are TGTGCCAGCAGTCCCAACTGGGGCTTTTCACCCCTCCACTTT. Encoded protein: CASSPNWGFSPLHF.

The rearrangement uses TRBV6-1 and TRBJ1-1, with D possibly matching TRBD1 (6 bases). Germline values: CDR1 MNHNS, CDR2 SASEGT. V was trimmed by 3 bases and J by 1 base, leaving 12 bases between them. The CDR3 has 15 residues. CDR3 sequence reads: CASSETGGGNTEAFF. The CDR3 DNA is TGTGCCAGCAGTGAGACAGGTGGGGGGAACACTGAAGCTTTCTTT.

Of note for this clone: The same CDR3 arises from other DNA sequences in this sample as well. This CDR3 reads CASSLGGSTDTQYF. CDR3 coding DNA: TGTGCCAGCAGTTTGGGGGGGAGCACAGATACGCAGTATTTT. The chain links TRBV27 to TRBJ2-3; 7 positions agree with TRBD2. Per the germline V gene, CDR1 is MNHEY and CDR2 is SMNVEV (reference sequence). The CDR3 length is 14 residues. V trimming: 3 bases; J trimming: 0 bases; junction bases outside the gene matches: 0.

The chain employs TRBV7-3 and TRBJ2-3; 8 bases fit TRBD1. Trimming took 3 bases from V and 5 from J; bases not matched to a gene: 7. Germline CDR1 is SGHTA and CDR2 is FQGTGA. The CDR3 consists of 15 residues. As DNA, the CDR3 is TGTGCCAGCAGCTTCTCGGGACAGGACAAAGATACGCAGTATTTT. Protein: CASSFSGQDKDTQYF.

The genes are TRBV5-1 and TRBJ1-5; 8 nucleotides match TRBD1. The germline V gene encodes CDR1 SGHRS and CDR2 YFSETQ. The CDR3 totals 15 residues. J lost 4 bases, V lost 3 bases, and 6 bases had no gene match. In nucleotides, the CDR3 is TGCGCCAGCAGCTGGTCGACAGGGGAGAATCAGCCCCAGCATTTT. It codes for CASSWSTGENQPQHF.

The V and J genes are TRBV7-8 and TRBJ2-1; 11 bases match TRBD1. The CDR3 covers 18 residues. V lost 7 bases and J lost 3; bases outside the gene matches: 14. Per the germline V gene, CDR1 is SGHVS and CDR2 is FQNEAQ. This CDR3 is CASTSAPRTGGGYNEQFF. The DNA for the CDR3 is TGTGCCAGCACCTCCGCTCCGAGGACAGGGGGCGGCTACAATGAGCAGTTCTTC.

CDR3: CASSVGGVNNEQFF. CDR3 coding DNA: TGTGCCAGCAGCGTAGGGGGCGTCAATAATGAGCAGTTCTTC. V usage is TRBV9 and J usage is TRBJ2-1, with D possibly matching TRBD1 (5 bases). The germline V gene encodes CDR1 SGDLS and CDR2 YYNGEE. Trimming left V 0 bases short and J 7 bases short, with 11 bases between. The CDR3 is made up of 14 amino acids.

The chain carries TRBV2 and TRBJ1-6; D is unclear. Germline V gene data show CDR1 as SNHLY and CDR2 as FYNNEI. V shed 6 bases and J shed 0 bases, with 9 bases lying between them. This CDR3 has 15 amino acids. As DNA, the CDR3 is TGTGCCAGCAGGCCAAAGAGCTCCTATAATTCACCCCTCCACTTT. Translated: CASRPKSSYNSPLHF.

The genes are TRBV6-6 and TRBJ1-5; D possibly corresponds to TRBD1 (5 bases). V lost 2 bases and J 6 bases, leaving 8 bases between the germline ends. Germline values: CDR1 MNHNY, CDR2 SVGAGI (reference sequence). This CDR3 is built from 13 residues. This chain's CDR3 is CASSYQGSQPQHF. CDR3 nucleotide sequence: TGTGCCAGCAGTTACCAGGGATCTCAGCCCCAGCATTTT.

For the CDR3, the DNA is TGCGCCAGCAAGGGGGACGGCCTACGTGGGCAGTACTTC. This translates into CASKGDGLRGQYF. This chain links TRBV5-1 with TRBJ2-7, with TRBD1 as a possible D gene (6 bases). The CDR3 is 13 amino acids. V shed 6 bases and J shed 9 bases, with 19 bases lying between them. Germline lookup yields CDR1 SGHRS and CDR2 YFSETQ.

CDR3 sequence: CASSRTDNYEQYF. CDR3 sequence (DNA): TGCGCCAGCAGTCGCACTGATAACTACGAGCAGTACTTC. The chain uses TRBV10-1 and TRBJ2-7; D unresolved. The CDR3 runs 13 residues. Germline assignment: CDR1 WNHNN and CDR2 SYGVQD (reference sequence). With 5 bases removed from V and 3 bases from J, the gap between germline ends came to 11 bases.

This clone occurred a few times. This chain uses TRBV5-4 with TRBJ1-3, with TRBD1 matching 7 bases. J gave up 0 bases and V 0 bases, and 9 bases lay outside the gene matches. Germline loops: CDR1 SGHNT, CDR2 YYREEE (reference sequence). This CDR3 comprises 18 residues. The CDR3 sequence: CASSLAGGGGFSGNTIYF. The CDR3 DNA reads TGTGCCAGCAGCTTGGCCGGTGGAGGGGGCTTCTCTGGAAACACCATATATTTT.